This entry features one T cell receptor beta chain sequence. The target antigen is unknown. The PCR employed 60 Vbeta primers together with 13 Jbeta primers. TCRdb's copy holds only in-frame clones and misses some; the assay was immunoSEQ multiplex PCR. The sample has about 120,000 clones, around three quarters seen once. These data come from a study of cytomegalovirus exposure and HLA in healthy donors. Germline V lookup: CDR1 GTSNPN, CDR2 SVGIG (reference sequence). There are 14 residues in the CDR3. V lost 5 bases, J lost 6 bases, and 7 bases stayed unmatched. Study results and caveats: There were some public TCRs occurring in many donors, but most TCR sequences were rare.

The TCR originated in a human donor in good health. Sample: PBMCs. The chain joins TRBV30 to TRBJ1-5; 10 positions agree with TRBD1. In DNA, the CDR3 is TGTGCCTGGGCTGACAGGGGGCGGTTTCAGCCCCAGCATTTT. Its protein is CAWADRGRFQPQHF.